This TCR beta chain derives from a study of blood T cell repertoires in COVID-19. Whole-study context: Acute-phase and convalescent COVID-19 samples originated in the United States, Italy and Spain. PBMCs, B-cell-depleted T cells, or T cells provided the cDNA or gDNA that made up the material.

Unmatched junction bases numbered 5, after V lost 2 bases and J lost 2 bases. CDR1 LGHNT and CDR2 FRNRAP come from the germline V gene. The CDR3 runs 15 residues. Source study methods: Estimated nucleated cell counts came from reference gene primer amplification. The assay was immunoSEQ multiplex PCR, and TCRdb's table has in-frame clones only and misses some. V and J calls plus clone size are reproduced from that table; the DNA served to infer D and trimming. In the table there are around 180,000 clones, 80% to 90% of which are singletons. The receptor was isolated from a man aged 35 to 55 with active or convalescent COVID-19. The chain uses TRBV12-5 and TRBJ2-7; the match to TRBD1 covers 8 bases. The sample taken for sequencing was peripheral blood. DNA of the CDR3: TGTGCTAGTGGTTTGACCCCGGACAGGGCCTACGAGCAGTACTTC. Protein sequence: CASGLTPDRAYEQYF.